A selection of T cell receptor beta chains follows, all from one sample in a study of T cell repertoires and HLA-DP antigens. The assay was immunoSEQ multiplex PCR, and TCRdb's table has in-frame clones only and misses some. The sample lists fewer than 95,000 clones, about 89% occurring once. What these receptors recognize is not known. Sequenced: CD4+ T cells from PBMCs. The receptors were gathered from a man aged 45-60 years in good health and CMV-seronegative. The CDR3 runs from the conserved cysteine through the conserved F or W. A D gene is named only where the DNA matches it firmly. A clone size is listed for some rows: how often the clone was seen (once, few, many), or a class if it is expanded.

J | D | V | size | CDR3 | DNA
TRBJ1-4 | . | TRBV6-1 | . | CASSDVQGTANEKLFF | TGTGCCAGCAGTGACGTACAGGGAACTGCTAATGAAAAACTGTTTTTT
TRBJ1-4 | TRBD1 | TRBV5-1 | . | CASSGRTGEDGKLFF | TGCGCCAGCAGCGGGAGGACAGGGGAAGACGGGAAACTGTTTTTT
TRBJ2-3 | TRBD2 | TRBV4-3 | . | CASSQDLTSGTAINTDTQYF | TGCGCCAGCAGCCAAGATCTCACTAGCGGGACGGCGATAAACACAGATACGCAGTATTTT
TRBJ2-3 | . | TRBV7-9 | . | CASSSRGSFRETDTQYF | TGTGCCAGCAGCTCCCGGGGCTCCTTCAGGGAAACAGATACGCAGTATTTT
TRBJ1-4 | . | TRBV5-4 | . | CASSLEGLTNEKLFF | TGTGCCAGCAGCTTGGAAGGACTAACTAATGAAAAACTGTTTTTT
TRBJ1-2 | . | TRBV30 | . | CAWSESAGGGYTF | TGTGCCTGGAGCGAATCCGCGGGAGGAGGCTACACCTTC
TRBJ1-2 | . | TRBV6-1 | . | CASKHHGYTF | TGTGCCAGCAAACACCATGGCTACACCTTC
TRBJ1-3 | . | TRBV7-9 | once | CASSVSGSGNTIYF | TGTGCCAGCAGCGTTTCAGGGTCTGGAAACACCATATATTTT
TRBJ1-1 | . | TRBV7-8 | few | CASRFRGSTEAFF | TGTGCCAGCAGATTTAGGGGGAGTACTGAAGCTTTCTTT
TRBJ1-3 | . | TRBV28 | . | CASSLLGRGGAGGNTIYF | TGTGCCAGCAGTTTACTAGGAAGAGGGGGGGCCGGTGGAAACACCATATATTTT
TRBJ2-2 | . | TRBV7-9 | few | CASSQDGTGELFF | TGTGCCAGCAGCCAGGACGGGACCGGGGAGCTGTTTTTT
TRBJ2-7 | TRBD2 | TRBV7-8 | . | CASSLTRLAGGKPYEQYF | TGTGCCAGCAGCTTAACGAGGCTAGCGGGGGGCAAACCCTACGAGCAGTACTTC
TRBJ2-7 | TRBD2 | TRBV27 | once | CASSLTSGRPYEQYF | TGTGCCAGCAGTCTGACTAGCGGGAGACCGTACGAGCAGTACTTC
TRBJ2-7 | . | TRBV20-1 | few | CSASRDLEQYF | TGCAGTGCTAGTCGGGACCTCGAGCAGTACTTC
TRBJ1-5 | . | TRBV29-1 | . | CSVAAGGNQPQHF | TGCAGCGTTGCGGCAGGAGGCAATCAGCCCCAGCATTTT
TRBJ1-3 | . | TRBV2 | . | CASSLPSPAFGNTIYF | TGTGCCAGCAGTCTGCCGTCCCCTGCATTTGGAAACACCATATATTTT
TRBJ2-5 | . | TRBV5-4 | . | CASSPSPPALFGRETQYF | TGTGCCAGCAGCCCTTCCCCTCCGGCGCTCTTCGGCCGGGAGACCCAGTACTTC
TRBJ2-1 | TRBD2 | TRBV18 | . | CAGRGGSENEQFF | TGTGCCGGCCGGGGGGGAAGTGAGAATGAGCAGTTCTTC
TRBJ1-4 | TRBD1 | TRBV28 | . | CATHRGQGSLVGVDGAKWSF | TGTGCCACCCACCGGGGACAGGGTTCTTTGGTGGGGGTTGATGGCGCTAAATGGTCATTT
TRBJ2-7 | . | TRBV7-2 | . | CASSPKNEQYF | TGTGCCAGCAGCCCGAAAAACGAGCAGTACTTC
TRBJ2-1 | TRBD2 | TRBV5-5 | . | CASSVLAGYYNEQFF | TGTGCCAGCAGCGTGCTAGCGGGCTATTACAATGAGCAGTTCTTC
TRBJ2-6 | TRBD1 | TRBV5-1 | once | CASNRQGPGANVLTF | TGCGCCAGCAATCGACAGGGGCCTGGGGCCAACGTCCTGACTTTC
TRBJ2-3 | . | TRBV19 | . | CASSITGRYTDTQYF | TGTGCCAGTAGTATAACGGGGAGGTACACAGATACGCAGTATTTT
TRBJ2-7 | . | TRBV27 | . | CASSLRASSYEQYF | TGTGCCAGCAGTTTGCGGGCCAGCTCATACGAGCAGTACTTC
TRBJ2-3 | . | TRBV7-6 | . | CASSLAELASDTQYF | TGTGCCAGCAGCTTAGCGGAACTAGCATCAGATACGCAGTATTTT
TRBJ1-3 | . | TRBV6-1 | . | CASSGHGSGNTIYF | TGTGCCAGCAGTGGGCACGGATCTGGAAACACCATATATTTT
TRBJ1-5 | . | TRBV6-5 | . | CASSYSILGNQPQHF | TGTGCCAGCAGTTACTCGATTCTGGGCAATCAGCCCCAGCATTTT
TRBJ2-7 | . | TRBV6-5 | . | CASKGQLYYEQYF | TGTGCCAGCAAAGGGCAATTATACTACGAGCAGTACTTC
TRBJ2-1 | . | TRBV6-5 | . | CASRGTDTMKQFF | TGTGCCAGCAGGGGGACGGATACAATGAAGCAGTTCTTC
TRBJ1-1 | TRBD1 | TRBV5-4 | . | CASSSPTGWSTEAFF | TGTGCCAGCAGCTCACCGACAGGGTGGTCGACTGAAGCTTTCTTT
TRBJ1-1 | TRBD1 | TRBV4-2 | . | CASSHVGQGDTEAFF | TGTGCCAGCAGCCACGTGGGACAGGGGGACACTGAAGCTTTCTTT
TRBJ2-7 | TRBD1 | TRBV7-9 | . | CASSLDWAGGQYF | TGTGCCAGCAGCTTAGATTGGGCAGGGGGCCAGTACTTC
TRBJ2-7 | . | TRBV4-3 | . | CASSRVSYEQYF | TGCGCCAGCAGCAGGGTCTCCTACGAGCAGTACTTC
TRBJ1-1 | . | TRBV10-1 | . | CASSEAPGRCRVNTEAFF | TGCGCCAGCAGTGAGGCCCCAGGTCGGTGTAGGGTGAACACTGAAGCTTTCTTT
TRBJ2-1 | TRBD2 | TRBV30 | . | CAWSRTSGGQFF | TGTGCCTGGAGTAGAACTAGCGGGGGGCAGTTCTTC
TRBJ2-3 | . | TRBV15 | . | CATSRRRGTRSPADTQYF | TGTGCCACCAGCAGACGTAGGGGGACTCGATCTCCGGCAGATACGCAGTATTTT
TRBJ2-7 | TRBD1 | TRBV10-3 | . | CAISDRQGYEQYF | TGTGCCATCAGTGACAGACAGGGCTACGAGCAGTACTTC
TRBJ1-1 | . | TRBV5-8 | once | CASSLQDKAFF | TGTGCCAGCAGCCTACAGGATAAAGCTTTCTTT
TRBJ2-2 | . | TRBV29-1 | . | CSVAPLKKGKLVGQGGGELFF | TGCAGCGTCGCCCCTTTAAAAAAAGGGAAGTTAGTTGGCCAGGGTGGCGGGGAGCTGTTTTTT
TRBJ1-6 | . | TRBV4-3 | . | CASSQAVTTVSPLHF | TGCGCCAGCAGCCAAGCGGTCACCACGGTATCACCCCTCCACTTT
TRBJ1-1 | TRBD1 | TRBV11-2 | . | CASSLVTQGFEAFF | TGTGCCAGCAGCTTAGTGACACAGGGGTTTGAAGCTTTCTTT
TRBJ2-3 | . | TRBV5-4 | . | CASSLDPGGVDTQYF | TGTGCCAGCAGCTTAGATCCTGGCGGAGTGGATACGCAGTATTTT
TRBJ1-1 | . | TRBV7-8 | . | CASSLDLQGTAFF | TGTGCCAGCAGCTTAGACCTACAGGGAACCGCTTTCTTT
TRBJ1-2 | . | TRBV19 | once | CASGRDRSYGYTF | TGTGCCAGTGGCAGAGACAGGAGCTATGGCTACACCTTC
TRBJ1-2 | TRBD1 | TRBV19 | . | CASSYAGDRGPPYGYTF | TGTGCCAGTAGTTACGCTGGGGACAGGGGGCCTCCCTATGGCTACACCTTC
TRBJ2-5 | TRBD2 | TRBV5-1 | . | CASSLGPGGSETQYF | TGCGCCAGCAGCTTGGGCCCGGGAGGGTCGGAGACCCAGTACTTC
TRBJ2-5 | . | TRBV6-1 | . | CASSERGQRQETQYF | TGTGCCAGCAGTGAACGCGGACAGAGACAAGAGACCCAGTACTTC
TRBJ1-2 | . | TRBV4-1 | . | CASSSGDNINYGYTF | TGCGCCAGCAGCTCCGGGGACAATATAAACTATGGCTACACCTTC
TRBJ2-7 | . | TRBV2 | . | CASMRGREDYEQYF | TGTGCCAGCATGAGGGGGCGGGAGGACTACGAGCAGTACTTC
TRBJ1-6 | TRBD1 | TRBV19 | once | CASSIRRTGEGNSPLHF | TGTGCCAGTAGTATACGTCGGACAGGGGAAGGTAATTCACCCCTCCACTTT
TRBJ2-1 | . | TRBV14 | . | CASSPLFGEQFF | TGTGCCAGCAGCCCGCTTTTCGGTGAGCAGTTCTTC
TRBJ2-1 | . | TRBV18 | . | CASSLSTGTNEQFF | TGTGCCAGCTCACTGAGTACCGGGACCAATGAGCAGTTCTTC
TRBJ1-1 | TRBD1 | TRBV6-1 | once | CASSDRVSVTEAFF | TGTGCCAGCAGCGACAGGGTGTCGGTCACTGAAGCTTTCTTT
TRBJ2-7 | TRBD2 | TRBV7-2 | once | CASSLGGASYEQYF | TGTGCCAGCAGCCTCGGGGGGGCCTCCTACGAGCAGTACTTC
TRBJ2-6 | . | TRBV25-1 | . | CASSTDSPGANVLTF | TGTGCCAGCAGTACGGACAGTCCAGGGGCCAACGTCCTGACTTTC